This T cell receptor (beta chain) was profiled in a study of OX40 agonist ivuxolimab in advanced cancers. A note on the overall study: Ivuxolimab, which targeted the costimulatory receptor OX40 (CD134), was an agonistic, fully human IgG2 monoclonal antibody. Intravenous ivuxolimab was administered to patients every 2 weeks at six dose levels: 0.01, 0.1, 0.3, 1.5, 3 and 10 mg/kg. Among the approximately 50 dose-escalation patients, about 19 had hepatocellular carcinoma, around 15 melanoma, 9 renal cell carcinoma and 9 head and neck cancer. In the dose-escalation cohort, roughly 80% of patients were male, and the mean age was roughly 60 years, with a range of about 23 to 85. Prior anti-PD-1, anti-PD-L1 or anti-CTLA-4 therapy was permitted, and about 40% of dose-escalation patients had received checkpoint inhibitors. Three dose-escalation patients achieved partial responses, one with hepatocellular carcinoma and two with cutaneous melanoma. The point of sequencing TCRbeta in the periphery was to test whether ivuxolimab changed TCR sequence diversity and drove clonal T-cell expansion. The paper covers the monotherapy dose-escalation part of the phase I ivuxolimab trial, which included N ≈ 57 patients.

The trial excluded patients who had a history of autoimmune disease or were on systemic immunosuppression. Peripheral blood for TCR sequencing was drawn from every dose cohort at baseline, at cycle 4 day 1 and at cycle 7 day 1. Samples came from an open-label, multicenter, first-in-human phase I dose-escalation trial of ivuxolimab. Adults with locally advanced or metastatic melanoma, renal cell, hepatocellular, or head and neck squamous cell carcinoma were enrolled in the trial. CD4+ and CD8+ T cells were sorted separately from peripheral blood before TCR sequencing. The germline V gene yields SGHVS for CDR1 and FNYEAQ for CDR2. Cut back by 2 bases and 6 bases, the V and J ends lie 23 bases apart. Inclusive of the bounding cysteine and phenylalanine, the CDR3 is 18 residues long. The sequence is cut down to CDR3 DNA, 54 bases in frame from base 1. Genomic DNA was isolated from the sorted cells so that the TCRbeta CDR3 region could be sequenced. The immunoSEQ Assay was used to sequence the TCRbeta CDR3 regions. Entries here come from immuneACCESS through TCRdb and include only in-frame sequences with V and J called. Some clones fail to appear in such tables; in the studies checked, an unresolved V gene covers under half of the shortfall, and the cause of the remainder is unknown. Across this sample there are some 100,000 clones, with 94% seen only once. Clones ranked in the top ten supply about 2.4% of the sample.

A word on this clone: Its target antigen remains unknown. Base quality data are lacking; no much larger clone is found one base away.

What the work shows at the level of the full study, not this receptor alone: Antigen specificity was not determined for the clonally expanded peripheral T cells. After ivuxolimab, expanded clones were on average more numerous among CD8+ T cells than among CD4+ T cells. In partial responders in the 0.1-3.0 mg/kg groups, normalized peripheral clonal expansion was found to be among the lowest, especially among CD8+ T cells. At doses from 0.1 to 3.0 mg/kg, clonal expansion was seen in both CD4+ and CD8+ blood T cells between baseline and week 6. Low levels of normalized T-cell clonal expansion were also seen in some nonresponding patients.

The specimen was CD4+ or CD8+ T cells sorted from blood, collected in a trial of the OX40 agonist ivuxolimab. The chain employs TRBV7-6 and TRBJ1-3; possibly the D gene is TRBD1, per 5 matching bases. This receptor was taken from an adult with an advanced solid tumor such as melanoma, head and neck, liver or kidney cancer. The CDR3 reads CASSLYLGATGLKNTIYF. The nucleotide sequence is TGTGCCAGCAGCTTATATCTCGGGGCCACGGGGTTGAAAAACACCATATATTTT. Extended through the reference TRBV7-6 and TRBJ1-3 proteins, this CDR3 yields the full variable domain: GAGVSQSPRYKVTKRGQDVALRCDPISGHVSLYWYRQALGQGPEFLTYFNYEAQQDKSGLPNDRFSAERPEGSISTLTIQRTEQRDSAMYRCASSLYLGATGLKNTIYFGEGSWLTVV.